What follows are 21 T cell receptor beta chains derived from one specimen sequenced in a study of PD-L1 blockade in urothelial cancer. Sequencing was performed with immunoSEQ multiplex PCR; in TCRdb, only in-frame clones are kept and a portion is missing. The sample yields 70,000 or so clones, roughly 88% seen once. Time point reported: pretreatment peripheral blood. The sample was PBMCs, taken around atezolizumab (anti-PD-L1) treatment. These TCRs come from a man between 65 and 85 years old with urothelial cancer.

This rearrangement joins TRBV4-2 to TRBJ1-4; 7 nucleotides line up with TRBD1. The CDR3 is 13 amino acids. V was pared by 7 bases and J by 5 bases, with 4 bases of the junction left unmatched. The germline V gene has CDR1 LGHNA and CDR2 YNFKEQ. The CDR3 DNA reads as TGTGCCAGCACCGGGACAGAGAATGAAAAACTGTTTTTT. This sequence encodes CASTGTENEKLFF.

This clone was counted a single time. The chain recombines TRBV2 with TRBJ2-5, with 7 positions matching TRBD1. J gave up 3 bases and V 7 bases, and 5 bases lay outside the gene matches. Germline assignment: CDR1 SNHLY and CDR2 FYNNEI. The CDR3 covers 13 residues. This CDR3 reads CASTMGQKETQYF. The CDR3, as DNA: TGTGCCAGCACTATGGGACAGAAAGAGACCCAGTACTTC.

V is TRBV6-5 and J is TRBJ1-5, with no clear D. CDR1 is MNHEY, CDR2 SVGAGI, per germline. V lost 2 bases, J lost 0 bases, and 5 bases lay in between. The CDR3 consists of 14 residues. CDR3 in DNA: TGTGCCAGCAGTTACGGGAGTAGCAATCAGCCCCAGCATTTT. Translated, it gives CASSYGSSNQPQHF.

This chain uses TRBV21-1 with TRBJ2-5; the D call of TRBD1 is as the table states it, not checked on the DNA. TRBV21-1 is a listed pseudogene. CDR3 length: 15 residues. The CDR3 nucleotides read TGTGCCAGCAGCCACGGCCGGCCAGGCCAAGAGACCCAGTACTTC. It codes for CASSHGRPGQETQYF.

The chain couples TRBV27 to TRBJ2-3; 11 positions agree with TRBD2. Unmatched junction bases numbered 8, after V lost 2 bases and J lost 4 bases. CDR1 MNHEY and CDR2 SMNVEV come from the germline V gene (reference sequence). This CDR3 spans 17 amino acids. The chain's CDR3 is CASSLAGLAGGSDTQYF. CDR3 nucleotides: TGTGCCAGCAGTTTAGCCGGGCTAGCGGGAGGCTCAGATACGCAGTATTTT.

The rearrangement links TRBV23-1 to TRBJ2-7; a weak D match, TRBD1 (6 bases). TRBV23-1 counts as an open reading frame of uncertain function. This CDR3 contains 15 residues. Between the trimmed V and J ends, which lost 0 bases and 3 bases, there was a span of 12 bases. The CDR3 region has the DNA TGCGCCAGCAGTCAATCGAAACAGGGAGTCTACGAGCAGTACTTC. Amino acids: CASSQSKQGVYEQYF.

The chain joins TRBV19 to TRBJ2-1, with D uncertain. Deletions cut 0 bases from V and 0 bases from J, with 12 bases between. The CDR3 spans 17 residues. Looked up from germline, CDR1 is LNHDA and CDR2 is SQIVND (reference sequence). The DNA for the CDR3 is TGTGCCAGTAGTATAGATGGGCCGTCGAGCTCCTACAATGAGCAGTTCTTC. Protein: CASSIDGPSSSYNEQFF.

In its sample, this clone was seen a few times. The chain has TRBV7-2 and TRBJ2-5; 7 positions match TRBD2. The CDR3 has 16 amino acids. Germline CDR1 and CDR2: SGHTA and FQGNSA. V was clipped by 5 bases and J by 5 bases; unmatched bases: 14. The CDR3 nucleotides read TGTGCCAGCAGCCCCAAGCGGGGTCCCTCAAGGGAGACCCAGTACTTC. It specifies CASSPKRGPSRETQYF.

The genes are TRBV10-3 and TRBJ2-1, with 9 positions matching TRBD1. Looked up from germline, CDR1 is ENHRY and CDR2 is SYGVKD. The junction had 6 bases not matched to a gene; V was cut back by 6 bases and J by 9 bases. This CDR3 has 13 amino acids. The CDR3 nucleotides read TGTGCCATCAGCGGGACAGGGAGTCGTGAGCAGTTCTTC. It encodes CAISGTGSREQFF.

The chain carries TRBV20-1 and TRBJ1-2, with 8 bases that match TRBD1. Germline V gene data show CDR1 as DFQATT and CDR2 as SNEGSKA (reference sequence). CDR3 size: 11 residues. After removal of 7 bases from V and 4 bases from J, the junction contained 2 bases not matched to a gene. CDR3 nucleotide sequence: TGCAGTGTGGACAGGGTCTATGGCTACACCTTC. It translates to CSVDRVYGYTF.

The V and J genes are TRBV5-1 and TRBJ2-3, with 9 bases identical to TRBD2. CDR1 is SGHRS, CDR2 YFSETQ, per germline. The V and J ends lost 4 bases and 5 bases, in that order; junction bases with no gene match: 8. This CDR3 spans 15 amino acids. For the CDR3, the DNA is TGCGCCAGCAGCGATCGGACTAGCGTTGAAGATACGCAGTATTTT. It encodes CASSDRTSVEDTQYF.

This chain connects TRBV28 to TRBJ2-7; 13 bases align to TRBD2. CDR3 length equals 17 residues. Losses at the gene ends were 3 bases for V and 2 bases for J; bases not matched to a gene: 7. CDR1 and CDR2 from the germline V gene are MDHEN and SYDVKM. The CDR3 region is CASSLTFGTSGAYEQYF. CDR3 sequence (DNA): TGTGCCAGCAGTTTGACGTTTGGGACTAGCGGGGCCTACGAGCAGTACTTC.

The chain has TRBV7-3 and TRBJ2-1; the match to TRBD2 covers 8 bases. The CDR3 extends over 16 amino acids. Unmatched junction bases numbered 12, after V lost 3 bases and J lost 8 bases. From germline, CDR1 is SGHTA and CDR2 FQGTGA. The chain's CDR3 is CASSFTGGARADEQFF. The CDR3 DNA follows: TGTGCCAGCAGCTTTACGGGAGGGGCTAGGGCGGATGAGCAGTTCTTC.

The chain uses TRBV5-6 and TRBJ1-4, with D hard to call. The V end lost 0 bases, the J end lost 7 bases, and 13 bases lay between the germline ends. The CDR3 runs 15 residues. Germline V gene sequence: CDR1 SGHDT, CDR2 YYEEEE. The CDR3: CASSLDRGRGEKLFF. CDR3 sequence (DNA): TGTGCCAGCAGCTTGGACCGGGGTCGGGGTGAAAAACTGTTTTTT.

The V and J genes are TRBV11-2 and TRBJ2-7; 12 bases are a match to TRBD2. The CDR3 length is 17 residues. Germline trimming cut 1 base from V and 0 bases from J; bases unmatched to any gene: 4. Germline V gene sequence: CDR1 SGHAT, CDR2 FQNNGV. As DNA, the CDR3 is TGTGCCAGCAGCTTAGTGCCTAGCGGGAGGGCCTCCTACGAGCAGTACTTC. Amino acid sequence: CASSLVPSGRASYEQYF.

This chain's CDR3 is CASSYQDRVGADTQYF. CDR3 DNA: TGTGCCAGCAGTTACCAAGACAGGGTCGGGGCAGATACGCAGTATTTT. The V call is TRBV6-5, the J call TRBJ2-3; 7 nucleotides agree with TRBD1. Germline assignment: CDR1 MNHEY and CDR2 SVGAGI. The trim removed 2 bases at V and 4 bases at J, leaving 9 bases unmatched. The CDR3 length is 16 residues.

The chain combines TRBV7-8 with TRBJ2-3, with 12 bases aligning to TRBD2. The CDR3 has 18 residues. The junction had 9 bases not matched to a gene; V was cut back by 5 bases and J by 0 bases. The germline V gene encodes CDR1 SGHVS and CDR2 FQNEAQ. The CDR3 reads CASSARLAGAISTDTQYF. DNA of the CDR3: TGTGCCAGCAGCGCCCGACTAGCGGGGGCCATTAGCACAGATACGCAGTATTTT.

The rearrangement links TRBV5-6 to TRBJ2-3; TRBD1 might be the D (6 bases). The V gene lost 2 bases and the J gene lost 3 bases, with 10 bases spanning the gap. The CDR3 extends over 14 amino acids. From germline, CDR1 is SGHDT and CDR2 YYEEEE. CDR3 protein: CASSFTGKTDTQYF. As DNA, the CDR3 is TGTGCCAGCAGCTTTACAGGGAAAACAGATACGCAGTATTTT.

The chain links TRBV7-2 to TRBJ2-2, with unresolved D. Trimming stripped 1 base from V and 1 base from J, with 4 bases between. Looked up from germline, CDR1 is SGHTA and CDR2 is FQGNSA. CDR3 length equals 14 residues. The CDR3 sequence is CASSLGGNTGELFF. DNA of the CDR3: TGTGCCAGCAGCTTAGGCGGGAACACCGGGGAGCTGTTTTTT.

The chain links TRBV29-1 to TRBJ2-7; 9 nucleotides line up with TRBD2. The CDR3 is 13 amino acids. With 4 bases clipped from V and 1 base from J, the junction kept 2 bases outside the gene matches. Germline V lookup: CDR1 SQVTM, CDR2 ANQGSEA. CDR3 protein: CSVGSGRSYEQYF. The CDR3 coding sequence is TGCAGCGTTGGGAGCGGGAGGTCCTACGAGCAGTACTTC.

V gene TRBV19 combines with J gene TRBJ1-1, with TRBD1 matching over 8 bases. Germline V gene lookup returns CDR1 LNHDA and CDR2 SQIVND (reference sequence). V lost 4 bases to trimming and J lost 5 bases; unmatched junction nucleotides: 9. The CDR3 covers 15 residues. CDR3 region: CASSTRRGLRTEAFF. CDR3 in DNA: TGTGCCAGTAGTACTCGCAGGGGGCTGAGGACTGAAGCTTTCTTT.